Sequencing of this T cell receptor (beta chain) was carried out in a study of shared clonotypes between healthy human individuals. Donors, healthy HIV-negative adults, lacked recent acute infections or vaccinations. The split of CD4+ cells yielded CD45RA+ naive and CD45RA-negative memory subsets. Authors' methods: Filtering differed since immunoSEQ provided only junctions, with no quality scores. Some clones are missing from TCRdb's copy, which holds only in-frame ones; the method was immunoSEQ multiplex PCR. The V and J calls and clone size are taken from that table; D and trimming were inferred from the DNA. The sample holds some 790,000 clones, about two thirds seen once. The TCR was taken from a woman aged 30 to 39 in good health. Sequencing was performed on memory CD4+ T cells sorted from blood. The subset here: CD45RA-negative fraction.

This chain's CDR3 is CASSLSLRLGNSYNEQFF. The DNA for the CDR3 is TGCGCCAGCAGCTTGTCCCTCAGACTCGGAAACTCCTACAATGAGCAGTTCTTC. The rearrangement links TRBV5-1 to TRBJ2-1; D remains unclear. The V end lost 1 base, the J end lost 0 bases, and 17 bases lay between the germline ends. CDR1 SGHRS and CDR2 YFSETQ come from the germline V gene. This CDR3 spans 18 amino acids.